The 31 T cell receptor beta chains below all came from one sample that was sequenced in a study of OX40 agonist ivuxolimab in advanced cancers. The method was immunoSEQ multiplex PCR; TCRdb's version includes in-frame clones alone and lacks a portion of them. The sample contains about 46,000 clones, about four fifths of which appear only once. Source: CD4+ or CD8+ T cells sorted from blood, taken in a trial of the OX40 agonist ivuxolimab. The receptor source for this set is an adult with an advanced solid tumor such as melanoma, head and neck, liver or kidney cancer.

This clone was counted a single time. CDR3 nucleotides: TGTGCCAGCAGCGCTGGACAGGGGGCGGGGGCTTTCTTT. Its translation: CASSAGQGAGAFF. The V gene is TRBV9, the J gene TRBJ1-1; 11 bases match TRBD1. CDR1 is SGDLS and CDR2 is YYNGEE in the germline V gene. The CDR3 sequence is 13 residues long. J was trimmed by 11 bases and V by 3 bases; bases with no gene match: 6. The full variable domain, in which reference TRBV9 and TRBJ1-1 provide the parts outside the CDR3, is DSGVTQTPKHLITATGQRVTLRCSPRSGDLSVYWYQQSLDQGLQFLIQYYNGEERAKGNILERFSAQQFPDLHSELNLSSLELGDSALYFCASSAGQGAGAFFGQGTRLTVV.

The chain has TRBV11-2 and TRBJ1-1; no firm D call. CDR3 length: 13 residues. Trimming shortened V by 5 bases and J by 7 bases, and 14 bases separated the two germline ends. CDR1 SGHAT and CDR2 FQNNGV come from the germline V gene. The CDR3 region is CASSPHPGREAFF. The CDR3 bases are TGTGCCAGCAGCCCACACCCCGGGCGTGAAGCTTTCTTT.

The chain couples TRBV4-1 to TRBJ2-7; TRBD2 matches 10 bases. The V and J ends lost 0 bases and 3 bases, in that order; junction bases with no gene match: 11. Germline lookup yields CDR1 MGHRA and CDR2 YSYEKL. The CDR3 is 18 residues long. The CDR3, as DNA: TGCGCCAGCAGCCAAGACAGGTCGGCGAGCGGGGGGGACTACGAGCAGTACTTC. This gives the protein CASSQDRSASGGDYEQYF.

This chain links TRBV9 with TRBJ1-5, with D possibly TRBD1 on 6 matching bases. V was shortened by 0 bases and J by 3 bases, with 10 bases between the two germline ends. The CDR3 consists of 15 residues. Looked up from germline, CDR1 is SGDLS and CDR2 is YYNGEE. This CDR3 reads CASSVGPGDNQPQHF. The CDR3, as DNA: TGTGCCAGCAGCGTAGGGCCAGGGGACAATCAGCCCCAGCATTTT.

The chain combines TRBV28 with TRBJ1-2; D unresolved. The CDR3 has 15 amino acids. The germline CDR1 and CDR2 sequences are MDHEN and SYDVKM. Trimming cost V 7 bases and J 8 bases, with 23 bases left between them. The CDR3 protein is CASTTALDLLQGYTF. Here the CDR3 DNA reads TGTGCCAGCACTACAGCGCTGGACCTCCTTCAGGGCTACACCTTC.

This clone was seen once. J is TRBJ2-7 and V is TRBV19; D is ambiguous. V was cut by 1 base and J by 4 bases, with 8 bases left in between. Germline V gene data show CDR1 as LNHDA and CDR2 as SQIVND (reference sequence). The CDR3 has 13 amino acids. CDR3 protein: CASSIVPGYEQYF. CDR3 DNA: TGTGCCAGTAGTATAGTCCCTGGGTACGAGCAGTACTTC.

V usage is TRBV5-1 and J usage is TRBJ2-7, with D perhaps being TRBD1 or TRBD2 (6 bases each). Per germline, CDR1 SGHRS and CDR2 YFSETQ. Trimming left V 5 bases short and J 3 bases short, with 12 bases between. This CDR3 contains 13 residues. CDR3 coding DNA: TGCGCCAGCAGGGAGGGGGGCCACTACGAGCAGTACTTC. It yields the protein CASREGGHYEQYF. Full variable domain (missing parts from reference TRBV5-1 and TRBJ2-7): KAGVTQTPRYLIKTRGQQVTLSCSPISGHRSVSWYQQTPGQGLQFLFEYFSETQRNKGNFPGRFSGRQFSNSRSEMNVSTLELGDSALYLCASREGGHYEQYFGPGTRLTVT.

The chain links TRBV30 to TRBJ2-1, with 7 nucleotides matching TRBD2. V dropped 2 bases and J dropped 6; count of bases not matched to a gene: 7. Germline V gene data show CDR1 as GTSNPN and CDR2 as SVGIG (reference sequence). The CDR3 has 14 residues. The CDR3 nucleotides are TGTGCCTGGAGTCGACTAGCTTCGGGCAATGAGCAGTTCTTC. It encodes CAWSRLASGNEQFF.

This clone was seen just once. The genes are TRBV11-2 and TRBJ2-2; D tentatively reads TRBD1 or TRBD2 (5 bases each). Per the germline V gene, CDR1 is SGHAT and CDR2 is FQNNGV. This CDR3 is 13 amino acids long. Trimming left V 2 bases short and J 6 bases short, with 7 bases between. The DNA of the CDR3 is TGTGCCAGCAGCTTAAGAGGGGCCGGGGAGCTGTTTTTT. This sequence encodes CASSLRGAGELFF.

Of note for this clone: The sample contains more than one DNA sequence encoding this CDR3. The DNA for the CDR3 is TGTGCCAGCAGCTTGGGTGGGGGGGCTAGCACAGATACGCAGTATTTT. Its translation: CASSLGGGASTDTQYF. The chain combines TRBV5-4 with TRBJ2-3; D may be TRBD2 (7 bases). CDR3 length: 16 amino acids. Between the trimmed V and J ends, which lost 0 bases and 0 bases, there was a span of 11 bases. The germline gives CDR1 SGHNT, CDR2 YYREEE (reference sequence).

The rearrangement uses TRBV7-2 and TRBJ2-7; D is perhaps TRBD1 (6 bases). This CDR3 is built from 15 residues. Germline V gene data show CDR1 as SGHTA and CDR2 as FQGNSA. Trimming took 2 bases from V and 3 from J, leaving 14 bases between them. CDR3 amino acids: CASSLSAGDGYEQYF. CDR3 bases: TGTGCCAGCAGCTTAAGTGCAGGGGATGGCTACGAGCAGTACTTC.

This chain joins TRBV28 and TRBJ1-2; possible D gene TRBD1, 5 bases. The CDR3 contains 14 residues. The V gene lost 5 bases and the J gene lost 6 bases, with 16 bases spanning the gap. The V gene's germline CDR1 is MDHEN and CDR2 SYDVKM. CDR3 amino acids: CASSLTQERNGYTF. Here the CDR3 DNA reads TGTGCCAGCAGTCTCACACAGGAAAGGAATGGCTACACCTTC.

The chain employs TRBV18 and TRBJ2-5, with D unclear. Germline V gene lookup returns CDR1 KGHSH and CDR2 LQKENI. The V and J ends lost 0 bases and 5 bases respectively, with 10 bases between them. CDR3 length equals 14 residues. CDR3 loop: CASSPPTTRETQYF. The DNA for the CDR3 is TGTGCCAGCTCACCACCTACTACCAGGGAGACCCAGTACTTC.

CDR3 coding DNA: TGTGCCAGCAGCTTGGGGTTCTCTGGACAGGGAAACACTGAAGCTTTCTTT. It specifies CASSLGFSGQGNTEAFF. V usage is TRBV5-6 and J usage is TRBJ1-1; 8 bases map to TRBD1. Germline values: CDR1 SGHDT, CDR2 YYEEEE. Unmatched junction bases numbered 9, after V lost 0 bases and J lost 2 bases. CDR3 length: 17 residues.

This chain connects TRBV11-2 to TRBJ2-3, with 11 bases matching TRBD2. The trim removed 5 bases at V and 6 bases at J, leaving 7 bases unmatched. The CDR3 spans 15 residues. Germline CDR1 is SGHAT and CDR2 is FQNNGV. CDR3 amino acids: CASSISGGAVDTQYF. The CDR3 DNA sequence: TGTGCCAGCAGCATTAGCGGGGGGGCCGTTGATACGCAGTATTTT. Full variable domain (outside the CDR3, taken from reference TRBV11-2 and TRBJ2-3): EAGVAQSPRYKIIEKRQSVAFWCNPISGHATLYWYQQILGQGPKLLIQFQNNGVVDDSQLPKDRFSAERLKGVDSTLKIQPAKLEDSAVYLCASSISGGAVDTQYFGPGTRLTVL.

The V and J genes are TRBV10-3 and TRBJ2-5; TRBD1 matches 7 bases. CDR3 length: 12 residues. V gave up 10 bases and J gave up 3 bases; unmatched junction bases: 5. The germline V gene has CDR1 ENHRY and CDR2 SYGVKD. CDR3 loop: CATAGTEETQYF. CDR3 sequence (DNA): TGTGCCACTGCCGGGACAGAAGAGACCCAGTACTTC.

The chain links TRBV4-1 to TRBJ2-3, with 8 bases lining up with TRBD2. The CDR3 runs to 16 residues. The germline CDR1 and CDR2 sequences are MGHRA and YSYEKL. The junction had 9 bases not matched to a gene; V was cut back by 3 bases and J by 4 bases. The CDR3 protein is CASSQRDAGGPDTQYF. The CDR3 DNA follows: TGCGCCAGCAGCCAGAGGGACGCGGGGGGCCCAGATACGCAGTATTTT.

The genes are TRBV5-4 and TRBJ1-3; D uncertain. Germline V lookup: CDR1 SGHNT, CDR2 YYREEE (reference sequence). Trimming left V 3 bases short and J 0 bases short, with 13 bases between. This CDR3 is built from 16 residues. CDR3 DNA: TGTGCCAGCAGCTCTGAGGACGGGAGCTCTGGAAACACCATATATTTT. This translates into CASSSEDGSSGNTIYF.

The V and J genes are TRBV5-6 and TRBJ1-2; possible D gene TRBD1, 6 bases. Trimming shortened V by 4 bases and J by 7 bases, and 11 bases separated the two germline ends. CDR1 SGHDT and CDR2 YYEEEE come from the germline V gene. The CDR3 sequence is 12 residues long. The CDR3 coding sequence is TGTGCCAGCAGCCTCCCACAGGGTGGCTACACCTTC. Its translation: CASSLPQGGYTF.

This chain uses TRBV2 with TRBJ2-7; 8 bases match TRBD2. The V and J ends lost 6 bases and 3 bases, in that order; junction bases with no gene match: 10. Germline V gene data show CDR1 as SNHLY and CDR2 as FYNNEI. The CDR3 loop spans 15 amino acids. The CDR3 DNA sequence: TGTGCCAGCAGCGCCGGGACTAGTCGCCTCTACGAGCAGTACTTC. Translated, it gives CASSAGTSRLYEQYF.

This clone has a single count. The CDR3 DNA is TGCAGCGTAGTGGACAGGGCGAACACTGAAGCTTTCTTT. Its protein product is CSVVDRANTEAFF. J is TRBJ1-1 and V is TRBV29-1, with TRBD1 matching 8 bases. This CDR3 contains 13 residues. The trim removed 6 bases at V and 1 base at J, leaving 4 bases unmatched. Germline CDR1 reads SQVTM; CDR2 reads ANQGSEA. Full variable domain (outside the CDR3, taken from reference TRBV29-1 and TRBJ1-1): SAVISQKPSRDICQRGTSLTIQCQVDSQVTMMFWYRQQPGQSLTLIATANQGSEATYESGFVIDKFPISRPNLTFSTLTVSNMSPEDSSIYLCSVVDRANTEAFFGQGTRLTVV.

V is TRBV7-2 and J is TRBJ1-3; no firm D call. CDR1 and CDR2 (germline): SGHTA, FQGNSA. The CDR3 runs to 16 residues. The V gene lost 2 bases and the J gene lost 0 bases, with 11 bases spanning the gap. The CDR3 sequence is CASSLSLSSSGNTIYF. In DNA, the CDR3 is TGTGCCAGCAGCTTAAGTTTGTCCAGCTCTGGAAACACCATATATTTT.

By its share, this clone is medium-sized (0.01 to 0.1%). V and J are TRBV5-4 and TRBJ2-3, with D perhaps matching TRBD2 (5 bases). V lost 5 bases, J lost 6 bases, and 16 bases lay in between. The CDR3 runs 14 residues. Germline CDR1 reads SGHNT; CDR2 reads YYREEE (reference sequence). The CDR3 region is CASSRTDRRDTQYF. In nucleotides, the CDR3 is TGTGCCAGCAGTCGCACTGATCGGAGGGATACGCAGTATTTT.

The chain joins TRBV5-1 to TRBJ2-1; 7 positions match TRBD1. The ends lost 0 bases at V and 10 bases at J; junction bases unmatched: 7. The CDR3 contains 14 residues. Germline CDR1 and CDR2: SGHRS and YFSETQ. The CDR3 is CASSLALRGQEQFF. DNA for the CDR3: TGCGCCAGCAGCTTGGCCCTCCGGGGACAGGAGCAGTTCTTC. Based on the CDR3 plus reference TRBV5-1 and TRBJ2-1, the full variable domain is KAGVTQTPRYLIKTRGQQVTLSCSPISGHRSVSWYQQTPGQGLQFLFEYFSETQRNKGNFPGRFSGRQFSNSRSEMNVSTLELGDSALYLCASSLALRGQEQFFGPGTRLTVL.

The rearrangement uses TRBV30 and TRBJ2-5, with 9 bases identical to TRBD1. The germline CDR1 and CDR2 sequences are GTSNPN and SVGIG (reference sequence). The CDR3 spans 15 residues. V dropped 3 bases and J dropped 5; count of bases not matched to a gene: 10. CDR3 in amino acids: CAWRARTGVTETQYF. Here the CDR3 DNA reads TGTGCCTGGAGGGCTAGGACAGGGGTAACGGAGACCCAGTACTTC.

V gene TRBV7-9 combines with J gene TRBJ2-1; 10 bases are shared with TRBD2. This CDR3 spans 17 amino acids. Trimming took 5 bases from V and 8 from J; bases not matched to a gene: 15. Looked up from germline, CDR1 is SEHNR and CDR2 is FQNEAQ (reference sequence). CDR3 nucleotides: TGTGCCAGCAGCCCCACCGGCGGACTAGCGGTCTTCGATGAGCAGTTCTTC. It codes for CASSPTGGLAVFDEQFF.

The chain combines TRBV7-9 with TRBJ2-2, with TRBD1 matching 10 bases. Germline V lookup: CDR1 SEHNR, CDR2 FQNEAQ (reference sequence). The CDR3 has 15 amino acids. V lost 4 bases, J lost 1 base, and 0 bases stayed unmatched. The CDR3 spells CASSWTGGNTGELFF. CDR3 DNA: TGTGCCAGCAGCTGGACAGGGGGGAACACCGGGGAGCTGTTTTTT.

The V and J genes are TRBV19 and TRBJ2-6, with 7 bases aligning to TRBD1. Trimming cost V 4 bases and J 15 bases; bases outside gene matches: 6. The CDR3 has 12 amino acids. Germline values: CDR1 LNHDA, CDR2 SQIVND (reference sequence). The CDR3 DNA reads TGTGCCAGTAGTACCGCGACAGGGACCCTGACTTTC. Residues: CASSTATGTLTF. Complete variable domain (other parts from reference TRBV19 and TRBJ2-6): DGGITQSPKYLFRKEGQNVTLSCEQNLNHDAMYWYRQDPGQGLRLIYYSQIVNDFQKGDIAEGYSVSREKKESFPLTVTSAQKNPTAFYLCASSTATGTLTFGAGSRLTVL.

The gene calls are TRBV6-5 and TRBJ1-2; tentative D call: TRBD1 (6 bases). The CDR3 has 12 residues. CDR1 is MNHEY, CDR2 SVGAGI, per germline. Between the trimmed V and J ends, which lost 6 bases and 5 bases, there was a span of 10 bases. In DNA form, the CDR3 reads TGTGCCAGCAGCCGGACAGAGTATGGCTACACCTTC. Translated, it gives CASSRTEYGYTF.

J is TRBJ1-1 and V is TRBV7-6; 11 positions agree with TRBD1. J gave up 5 bases and V 4 bases, and 9 bases lay outside the gene matches. Germline CDR1 and CDR2: SGHVS and FNYEAQ. The CDR3 has 16 residues. The CDR3: CASSSGDRGMATEAFF. As DNA, the CDR3 is TGTGCCAGCAGCTCCGGGGACAGGGGGATGGCAACTGAAGCTTTCTTT.

The chain combines TRBV11-2 with TRBJ1-1, with D maybe TRBD1 (5 bases). Between the trimmed V and J ends, which lost 6 bases and 11 bases, there was a span of 22 bases. From germline, CDR1 is SGHAT and CDR2 FQNNGV. The CDR3 length is 14 residues. CDR3 in amino acids: CASSPSTVFGAAFF. CDR3 sequence (DNA): TGTGCCAGCAGTCCCTCGACAGTTTTCGGCGCCGCTTTCTTT.